This T cell receptor (beta chain) was recorded in a study of blood T cell repertoires in COVID-19. Study as a whole: Sample material is recorded as cDNA or gDNA derived from T cells, B-cell-depleted T cells, or PBMCs.

Looked up from germline, CDR1 is MDHEN and CDR2 is SYDVKM. V was pared by 4 bases and J by 0 bases, with 9 bases between. There are 14 residues in the CDR3. In the original workflow: Using reference gene primer amplification, nucleated cell counts were estimated. Measured with immunoSEQ multiplex PCR; TCRdb has only the in-frame clones, and not every one. D and trimming come from the DNA, and the V and J calls and clone size come from that table. The sample shows approximately 170,000 clones, 81% of them seen only once. Sequenced sample: peripheral blood. The TCR was taken from a man aged 55 to 69 with active or convalescent COVID-19. The J gene is TRBJ1-1, the V gene TRBV28; D remains ambiguous. CDR3 loop: CASSSPSLNTEAFF. CDR3 nucleotide sequence: TGTGCCAGCAGTTCCCCAAGCCTGAACACTGAAGCTTTCTTT.